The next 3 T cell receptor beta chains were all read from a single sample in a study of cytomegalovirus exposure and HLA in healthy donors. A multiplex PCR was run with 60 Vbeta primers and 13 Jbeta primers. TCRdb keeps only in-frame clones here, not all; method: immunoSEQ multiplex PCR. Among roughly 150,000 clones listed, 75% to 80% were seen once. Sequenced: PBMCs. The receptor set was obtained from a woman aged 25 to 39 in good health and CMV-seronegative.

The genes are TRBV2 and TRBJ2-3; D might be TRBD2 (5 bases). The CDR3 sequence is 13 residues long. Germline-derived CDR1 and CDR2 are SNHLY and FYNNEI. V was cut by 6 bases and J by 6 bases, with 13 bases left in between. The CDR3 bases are TGTGCCAGCAGACGTACTAGAAGTGATACGCAGTATTTT. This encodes CASRRTRSDTQYF.

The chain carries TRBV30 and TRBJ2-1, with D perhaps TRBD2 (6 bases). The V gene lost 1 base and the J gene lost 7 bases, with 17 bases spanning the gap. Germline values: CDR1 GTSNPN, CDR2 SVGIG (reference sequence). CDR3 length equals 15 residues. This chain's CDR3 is CAWSETSLGRNEQFF. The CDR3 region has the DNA TGTGCCTGGAGTGAGACATCACTAGGGAGGAATGAGCAGTTCTTC. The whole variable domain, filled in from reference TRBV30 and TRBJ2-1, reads SQTIHQWPATLVQPVGSPLSLECTVEGTSNPNLYWYRQAAGRGLQLLFYSVGIGQISSEVPQNLSASRPQDRQFILSSKKLLLSDSGFYLCAWSETSLGRNEQFFGPGTRLTVL.

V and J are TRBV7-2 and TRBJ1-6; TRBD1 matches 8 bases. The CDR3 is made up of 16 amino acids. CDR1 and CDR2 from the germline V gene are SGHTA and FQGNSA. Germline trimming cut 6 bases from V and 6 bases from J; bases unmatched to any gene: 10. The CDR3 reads CASRHGQGRSNSPLHF. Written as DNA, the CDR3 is TGTGCCAGCAGACATGGACAGGGAAGGAGTAATTCACCCCTCCACTTT.